Below, one T cell receptor beta chain is given with its context. TCRdb reanalysed the RT-PCR reads using MiXCR and keeps one entry per CDR3 protein. The profile shows about 19,000 distinct CDR3 sequences, about two thirds of them singletons. The sample is drawn from a study of yellow fever vaccine responses in identical twins. With V trimmed by 4 bases and J by 5 bases, 7 bases remained unmatched. CDR1 is SNHLY, CDR2 FYNNEI, per germline. The CDR3 runs to 14 residues. The genes are TRBV2 and TRBJ1-2, with 7 bases that match TRBD1. The source is a young woman who received the yellow fever vaccine. The input for sequencing was T cells from blood (PBMCs), unsorted or a sorted subset (not recorded which), taken before or after yellow fever vaccination (not recorded which). CDR3 in amino acids: CASSAGQAPYGYTF. As DNA, the CDR3 is TGTGCCAGCAGTGCAGGACAGGCCCCATATGGCTACACCTTC. Complete variable domain (other parts from reference TRBV2 and TRBJ1-2): EPEVTQTPSHQVTQMGQEVILRCVPISNHLYFYWYRQILGQKVEFLVSFYNNEISEKSEIFDDQFSVERPDGSNFTLKIRSTKLEDSAMYFCASSAGQAPYGYTFGSGTRLTVV.